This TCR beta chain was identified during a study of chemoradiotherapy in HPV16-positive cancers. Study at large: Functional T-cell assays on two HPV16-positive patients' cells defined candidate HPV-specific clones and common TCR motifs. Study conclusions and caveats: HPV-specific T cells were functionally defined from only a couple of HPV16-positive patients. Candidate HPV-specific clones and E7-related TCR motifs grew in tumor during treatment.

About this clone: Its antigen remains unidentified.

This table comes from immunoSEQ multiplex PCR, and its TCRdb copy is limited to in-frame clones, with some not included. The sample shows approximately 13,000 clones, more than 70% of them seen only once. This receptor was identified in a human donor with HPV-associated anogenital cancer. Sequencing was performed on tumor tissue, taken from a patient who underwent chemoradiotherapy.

The CDR3 loop is CASRPREGGTEAFF. CDR3 coding DNA: TGTGCCAGCAGGCCGAGGGAGGGTGGGACTGAAGCTTTCTTT. The chain is built from TRBV28 and TRBJ1-1; D unresolved. This CDR3 spans 14 amino acids. Germline V gene sequence: CDR1 MDHEN, CDR2 SYDVKM. Trimming shortened V by 6 bases and J by 5 bases, and 16 bases separated the two germline ends.